One and the same sample provided the 26 T cell receptor beta chains below, sequenced in a study of glioma-infiltrating T cells. Amplification of TCR alpha and beta CDR3 regions from RNA used iRepertoire nested multiplex PCR. TCRdb used MiXCR to reprocess the multiplex PCR reads, holding one entry per CDR3 protein. The profile shows under 150,000 distinct CDR3 sequences, roughly a quarter of them singletons. Material for sequencing was glioma tissue, nonneoplastic brain tissue, or PBMCs (not recorded which). These receptors were collected from a human donor with low-grade glioma or glioblastoma, undergoing nonglioma brain surgery, or in good health (not recorded which).

Ten or more counts support this clonotype. V and J are TRBV6-2 or TRBV6-3 and TRBJ1-4; no clear D gene. CDR1 is MNHEY and CDR2 is SVGEGT in the germline V gene. Deletions cut 6 bases from V and 0 bases from J, with 14 bases between. The CDR3 runs 16 residues. CDR3 bases: TGTGCCAGCAGGACCAGATCGACGGCAACTAATGAAAAACTGTTTTTT. Translated: CASRTRSTATNEKLFF.

The chain links TRBV7-2 to TRBJ2-5; D ambiguous. With 1 base removed from V and 4 bases from J, the gap between germline ends came to 7 bases. The CDR3 consists of 13 residues. Germline loops: CDR1 SGHTA, CDR2 FQGNSA. The CDR3 loop reads CASSLGVGETQYF. CDR3 coding DNA: TGTGCCAGCAGCTTAGGGGTAGGAGAGACCCAGTACTTC.

There are many counts of this clonotype. V and J are TRBV27 and TRBJ2-2, with D possibly being TRBD1 (5 bases). CDR3 length: 15 residues. Germline-derived CDR1 and CDR2 are MNHEY and SMNVEV (reference sequence). V lost 0 bases and J lost 4, with 9 bases in between. The CDR3 sequence is CASSLSRQPTGELFF. The CDR3 nucleotides read TGTGCCAGCAGTTTATCAAGACAGCCCACCGGGGAGCTGTTTTTT.

The rearrangement uses TRBV6-1 and TRBJ2-1; 7 bases match TRBD2. Germline V lookup: CDR1 MNHNS, CDR2 SASEGT. The CDR3 covers 12 residues. V trimming: 6 bases; J trimming: 10 bases; junction bases outside the gene matches: 6. The CDR3 nucleotides read TGTGCCAGCAGCACTAGCGCTTGGGAGCAGTTCTTC. Translated, it gives CASSTSAWEQFF.

The J gene is TRBJ2-3, the V gene TRBV6-5; D gene ambiguous. Trimming stripped 4 bases from V and 9 bases from J, with 11 bases between. The CDR3 has 12 residues. The germline V gene has CDR1 MNHEY and CDR2 SVGAGI. The DNA of the CDR3 is TGTGCCAGCAGTTTTGACGTACACACGCAGTATTTT. It yields the protein CASSFDVHTQYF.

This clonotype has just a few counts. The V gene is TRBV20-1, the J gene TRBJ2-3; 12 nucleotides line up with TRBD2. The CDR3 totals 14 residues. The V segment lost 5 bases and the J segment 4 bases; nucleotides outside the gene matches: 4. Germline V lookup: CDR1 DFQATT, CDR2 SNEGSKA (reference sequence). Here the CDR3 DNA reads TGCAGTGCTGCGACTAGCGGGGGTCCAGATACGCAGTATTTT. Translating gives CSAATSGGPDTQYF.

The genes are TRBV4-1 and TRBJ2-3, with D possibly TRBD1 on 6 matching bases. Deletions cut 8 bases from V and 0 bases from J, with 12 bases between. Germline V gene lookup returns CDR1 MGHRA and CDR2 YSYEKL. CDR3 length: 14 amino acids. CDR3 DNA sequence: TGCGCCAGCCGCGAGGGGGAAAGCACAGATACGCAGTATTTT. Protein product: CASREGESTDTQYF.

The V call is TRBV6-2 or TRBV6-3, the J call TRBJ2-2, with TRBD2 matching over 11 bases. The CDR3 consists of 18 residues. The germline V gene encodes CDR1 MNHEY and CDR2 SVGEGT. The trim removed 4 bases at V and 3 bases at J, leaving 10 bases unmatched. The CDR3 nucleotides read TGTGCCAGCAGTTGCGGGCTAGCGGGGGGTCGGTACACCGGGGAGCTGTTTTTT. Its protein is CASSCGLAGGRYTGELFF.

For this clonotype: This clone may be a read error of a much larger clone one base away. The chain couples TRBV20-1 to TRBJ2-5; no clear D gene. CDR3 size: 13 residues. The germline gives CDR1 DFQATT, CDR2 SNEGSKA (reference sequence). CDR3 coding DNA: TGCAGTGCTAGAATAGCCAGACAAGGGACCCAGTACTTC. Translation: CSARIARQGTQYF.

This clonotype occurred many times. This chain connects TRBV15 to TRBJ2-3; 7 bases fit TRBD2. Germline trimming cut 0 bases from V and 6 bases from J; bases unmatched to any gene: 18. Germline CDR1 LNHNV, CDR2 YYDKDF (reference sequence). The length of the CDR3 is 19 residues. The CDR3, as DNA: TGTGCCACCAGCAGAGACTCGACTAGCCGGTTCCGCATTTTGGATACGCAGTATTTT. This gives the protein CATSRDSTSRFRILDTQYF.

This clonotype showed up just a few times. The rearrangement uses TRBV7-3 and TRBJ2-3, with 9 bases lining up with TRBD1. CDR3 length: 16 residues. Germline V lookup: CDR1 SGHTA, CDR2 FQGTGA. The junction had 9 bases not matched to a gene; V was cut back by 4 bases and J by 4 bases. CDR3 in amino acids: CASSSQDRGGADTQYF. The DNA of the CDR3 is TGTGCCAGCAGCTCCCAGGACAGGGGAGGGGCAGATACGCAGTATTTT.

This clonotype has a count of ten or more. This chain uses TRBV6-1 with TRBJ2-3; D is unresolved. The CDR3 contains 13 residues. V dropped 7 bases and J dropped 1 base, with 9 bases sitting between them. Germline V gene data show CDR1 as MNHNS and CDR2 as SASEGT. The CDR3 bases are TGTGCCAGCAAAGTTCAGGGCACAGATACGCAGTATTTT. Residues: CASKVQGTDTQYF.

This clonotype was found a few times. The rearrangement joins TRBV4-2 to TRBJ2-2; unclear D gene. Germline V lookup: CDR1 LGHNA, CDR2 YNFKEQ. Trimming removed 4 bases from V and 8 bases from J, with 8 bases in between. The CDR3 covers 12 residues. CDR3 in DNA: TGTGCCAGCAGCCCGCCGGTTGGGGAGCTGTTTTTT. As protein: CASSPPVGELFF.

The V and J genes are TRBV12-3 or TRBV12-4 and TRBJ2-3; possible D gene TRBD1, 6 bases. Trimming cost V 4 bases and J 4 bases, with 12 bases left between them. This CDR3 is built from 14 residues. CDR3 DNA: TGTGCCAGCAGTTCCGGGACACCTCCAGATACGCAGTATTTT. Translation gives CASSSGTPPDTQYF.

This clonotype has a count of ten or more. The chain is built from TRBV6-1 and TRBJ2-7, with a tentative D call TRBD1 (5 bases). Germline V gene lookup returns CDR1 MNHNS and CDR2 SASEGT. The ends were cut back, 5 bases at V and 4 bases at J, with 12 bases in the middle. The CDR3 length is 13 residues. The CDR3, as DNA: TGTGCCAGCAGTAGACAGCCGGATTACGAGCAGTACGTC. It is translated as CASSRQPDYEQYV.

This clonotype came up many times. The chain links TRBV4-1 to TRBJ2-1; 11 bases match TRBD1. The CDR3 has 16 residues. Germline V CDR1 and CDR2: MGHRA, YSYEKL. J gave up 6 bases and V 1 base, and 5 bases lay outside the gene matches. CDR3 amino acids: CASSQGAGQGVNEQFF. CDR3 coding DNA: TGCGCCAGCAGCCAAGGAGCGGGACAGGGGGTCAATGAGCAGTTCTTC.

In its sample, this clonotype was seen many times. The J gene is TRBJ2-7, the V gene TRBV28; 7 nucleotides match TRBD1. V was clipped by 3 bases and J by 4 bases; unmatched bases: 0. Germline assignment: CDR1 MDHEN and CDR2 SYDVKM. This CDR3 has 12 amino acids. The CDR3 sequence is CASSFRGYEQYV. CDR3 bases: TGTGCCAGCAGTTTCAGGGGGTACGAGCAGTACGTC.

About this clonotype: Germline is not matched at one junction end, which may reflect a read error. This rearrangement joins TRBV20-1 to TRBJ2-5; TRBD1 matches 8 bases. The length of the CDR3 is 14 residues. Germline CDR1 is DFQATT and CDR2 is SNEGSKA (reference sequence). CDR3 in amino acids: CSAPQGARGETKYF. The CDR3 DNA sequence: TGCAGTGCTCCTCAGGGGGCCCGGGGAGAGACCAAGTACTTC.

The chain employs TRBV29-1 and TRBJ2-3; the D gene could be TRBD1 or TRBD2 (7 bases each). This CDR3 is 15 amino acids long. V lost 6 bases and J lost 1, with 17 bases in between. Germline CDR1 SQVTM, CDR2 ANQGSEA. CDR3 nucleotide sequence: TGCAGCGTGCCAAGTCCAGGGGGGGGCACAGATACGCAGTATTTT. Translation gives CSVPSPGGGTDTQYF.

The V gene is TRBV5-1, the J gene TRBJ2-1; 8 positions agree with TRBD1. This CDR3 is 14 amino acids long. Germline V gives CDR1 SGHRS, CDR2 YFSETQ. V lost 5 bases and J lost 9; bases outside the gene matches: 10. The DNA of the CDR3 is TGCGCCAGCAGAGCCCAGGGGGCTGGTGGTGAGCAGTTCTTC. As protein: CASRAQGAGGEQFF.

This clonotype showed up many times. The chain uses TRBV27 and TRBJ2-1, with a tentative D call TRBD1 (6 bases). With 4 bases removed from V and 7 bases from J, the gap between germline ends came to 20 bases. The CDR3 spans 16 residues. Germline V CDR1 and CDR2: MNHEY, SMNVEV (reference sequence). CDR3 residues: CASSYHRARLLNEQFF. CDR3 DNA: TGTGCCAGCAGTTACCACAGGGCGCGATTGTTGAATGAGCAGTTCTTC.

Only a few counts were recorded for this clonotype. The chain employs TRBV7-9 and TRBJ1-2, with D possibly being TRBD1 (5 bases). This CDR3 is 15 amino acids long. Germline CDR1 reads SEHNR; CDR2 reads FQNEAQ (reference sequence). Trimming stripped 6 bases from V and 2 bases from J, with 16 bases between. CDR3 residues: CASSPRTRANYGYTF. The CDR3, as DNA: TGTGCCAGCAGTCCTCGGACCAGGGCGAACTATGGCTACACCTTC. Combining the CDR3 with reference TRBV7-9 and TRBJ1-2 gives the whole variable domain DTGVSQNPRHKITKRGQNVTFRCDPISEHNRLYWYRQTLGQGPEFLTYFQNEAQLEKSRLLSDRFSAERPKGSFSTLEIQRTEQGDSAMYLCASSPRTRANYGYTFGSGTRLTVV.

In this sample, this clonotype turned up a few times. The J gene is TRBJ2-3, the V gene TRBV10-2; D possibly corresponds to TRBD2 (5 bases). CDR1 and CDR2 from the germline V gene are WSHSY and SAAADI. The CDR3 is 13 residues long. The ends were cut back, 3 bases at V and 5 bases at J, with 9 bases in the middle. CDR3 nucleotides: TGCGCCAGCAGTGAACTGGGGAGAGATACGCAGTATTTT. This sequence encodes CASSELGRDTQYF.

J is TRBJ1-2 and V is TRBV27; 7 bases agree with TRBD1. The trim removed 5 bases at V and 7 bases at J, leaving 13 bases unmatched. Germline CDR1 MNHEY, CDR2 SMNVEV (reference sequence). The CDR3 loop spans 15 amino acids. The CDR3 reads CASSQTGTVTIGYTF. CDR3 nucleotide sequence: TGTGCCAGCAGTCAGACCGGGACAGTAACTATTGGCTACACCTTC.

The CDR3 reads CASSRDPPGSTDTQYF. CDR3 DNA: TGTGCCAGCAGCCGAGATCCCCCAGGGAGCACAGATACGCAGTATTTT. V is TRBV4-2 and J is TRBJ2-3; D is perhaps TRBD1 (5 bases). The germline V and J ends were trimmed by 4 bases and 0 bases, with 14 bases remaining between them. Germline values: CDR1 LGHNA, CDR2 YNFKEQ. The CDR3 is 16 residues long.

This clonotype was found a few times. The genes are TRBV4-1 and TRBJ1-2, with TRBD1 matching 8 bases. Losses at the gene ends were 1 base for V and 8 bases for J; bases not matched to a gene: 12. Germline V gives CDR1 MGHRA, CDR2 YSYEKL. The CDR3 extends over 16 amino acids. The CDR3, as DNA: TGCGCCAGCAGCCAAGTAACAAACAGGGGGATAGACGGCTACACCTTC. As protein: CASSQVTNRGIDGYTF.